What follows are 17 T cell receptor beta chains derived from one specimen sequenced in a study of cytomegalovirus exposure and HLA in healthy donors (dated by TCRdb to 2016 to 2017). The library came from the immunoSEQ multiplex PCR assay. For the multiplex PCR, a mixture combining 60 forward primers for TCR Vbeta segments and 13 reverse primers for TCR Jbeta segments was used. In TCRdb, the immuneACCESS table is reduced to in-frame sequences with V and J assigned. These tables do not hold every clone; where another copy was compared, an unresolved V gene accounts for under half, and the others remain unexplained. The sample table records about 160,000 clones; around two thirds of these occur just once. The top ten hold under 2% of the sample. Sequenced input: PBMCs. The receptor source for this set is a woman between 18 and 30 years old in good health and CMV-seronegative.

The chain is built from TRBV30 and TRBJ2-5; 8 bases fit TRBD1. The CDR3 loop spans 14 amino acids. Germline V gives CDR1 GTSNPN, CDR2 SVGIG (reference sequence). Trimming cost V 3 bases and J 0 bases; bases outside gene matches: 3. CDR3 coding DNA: TGTGCCTGGAGACCAGGGGGCAACCAAGAGACCCAGTACTTC. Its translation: CAWRPGGNQETQYF.

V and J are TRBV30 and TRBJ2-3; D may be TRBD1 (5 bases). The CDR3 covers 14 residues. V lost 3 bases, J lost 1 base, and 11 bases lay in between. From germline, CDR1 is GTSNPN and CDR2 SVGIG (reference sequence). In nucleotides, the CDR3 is TGTGCCTGGAGGTTGCAGGGCGGCACAGATACGCAGTATTTT. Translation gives CAWRLQGGTDTQYF.

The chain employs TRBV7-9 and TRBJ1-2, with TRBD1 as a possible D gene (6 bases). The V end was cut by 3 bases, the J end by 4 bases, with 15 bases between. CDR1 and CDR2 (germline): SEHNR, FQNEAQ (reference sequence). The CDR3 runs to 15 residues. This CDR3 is CASSFGQLGAYGYTF. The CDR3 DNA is TGTGCCAGCAGCTTTGGACAGTTAGGGGCCTATGGCTACACCTTC.

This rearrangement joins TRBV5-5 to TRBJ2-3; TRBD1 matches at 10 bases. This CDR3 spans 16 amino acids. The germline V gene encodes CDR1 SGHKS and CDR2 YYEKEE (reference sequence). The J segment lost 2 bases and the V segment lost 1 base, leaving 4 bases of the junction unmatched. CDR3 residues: CASSLLGQGYTDTQYF. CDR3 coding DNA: TGTGCCAGCAGCTTGCTGGGACAGGGGTACACAGATACGCAGTATTTT.

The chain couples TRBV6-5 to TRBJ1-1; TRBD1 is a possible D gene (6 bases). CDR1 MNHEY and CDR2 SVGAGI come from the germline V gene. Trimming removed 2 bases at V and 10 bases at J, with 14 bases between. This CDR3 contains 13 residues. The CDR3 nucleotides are TGTGCCAGCAGTTACAGTCCAAAAGGGGGAGCTTTCTTT. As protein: CASSYSPKGGAFF.

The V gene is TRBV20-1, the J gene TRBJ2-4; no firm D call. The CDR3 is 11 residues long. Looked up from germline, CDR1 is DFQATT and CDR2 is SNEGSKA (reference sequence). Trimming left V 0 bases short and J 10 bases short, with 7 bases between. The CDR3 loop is CSARDGDIQYF. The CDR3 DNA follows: TGCAGTGCTAGAGACGGAGATATTCAGTACTTC.

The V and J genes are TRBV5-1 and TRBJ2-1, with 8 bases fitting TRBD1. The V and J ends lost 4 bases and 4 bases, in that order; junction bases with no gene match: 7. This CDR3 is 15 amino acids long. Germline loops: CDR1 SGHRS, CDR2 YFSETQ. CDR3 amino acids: CASSGGTGQYNEQFF. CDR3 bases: TGCGCCAGCAGCGGAGGGACAGGCCAATACAATGAGCAGTTCTTC.

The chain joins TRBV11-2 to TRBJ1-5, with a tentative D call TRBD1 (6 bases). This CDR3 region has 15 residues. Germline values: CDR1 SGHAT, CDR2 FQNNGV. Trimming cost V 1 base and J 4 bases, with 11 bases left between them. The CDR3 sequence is CASSLGTVGNQPQHF. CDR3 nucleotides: TGTGCCAGCAGCTTAGGGACAGTTGGAAATCAGCCCCAGCATTTT.

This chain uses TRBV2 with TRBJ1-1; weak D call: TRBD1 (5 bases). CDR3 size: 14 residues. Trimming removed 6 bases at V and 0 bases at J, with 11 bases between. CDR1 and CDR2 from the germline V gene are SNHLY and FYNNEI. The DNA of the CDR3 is TGTGCCAGCAGCATTTTGACAGTGAACACTGAAGCTTTCTTT. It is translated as CASSILTVNTEAFF.

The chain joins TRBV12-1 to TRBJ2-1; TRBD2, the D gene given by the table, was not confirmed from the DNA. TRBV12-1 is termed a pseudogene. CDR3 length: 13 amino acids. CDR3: CAISGLAGNEQFF. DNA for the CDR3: TGTGCCATCTCGGGACTAGCGGGGAATGAGCAGTTCTTC.

This chain's CDR3 is CASNTGGGPTEAFF. Written as DNA, the CDR3 is TGTGCCAGCAATACAGGGGGGGGACCCACTGAAGCTTTCTTT. The chain combines TRBV2 with TRBJ1-1; 8 bases agree with TRBD1. J lost 4 bases, V lost 7 bases, and 8 bases had no gene match. The CDR3 is 14 residues long. The germline CDR1 and CDR2 sequences are SNHLY and FYNNEI.

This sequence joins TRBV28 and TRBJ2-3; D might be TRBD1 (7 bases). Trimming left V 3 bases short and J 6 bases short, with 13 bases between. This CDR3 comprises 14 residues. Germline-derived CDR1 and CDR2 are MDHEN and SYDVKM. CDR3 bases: TGTGCCAGCAGTTTTGGAGGGGGCGCCGATACGCAGTATTTT. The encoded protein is CASSFGGGADTQYF.

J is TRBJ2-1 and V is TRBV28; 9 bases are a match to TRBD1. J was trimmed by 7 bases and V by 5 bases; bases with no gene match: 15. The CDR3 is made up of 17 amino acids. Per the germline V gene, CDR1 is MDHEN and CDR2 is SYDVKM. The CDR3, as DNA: TGTGCCAGCAGTCCTGGTCCCGGGACAGGGACGGTAAATGAGCAGTTCTTC. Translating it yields CASSPGPGTGTVNEQFF.

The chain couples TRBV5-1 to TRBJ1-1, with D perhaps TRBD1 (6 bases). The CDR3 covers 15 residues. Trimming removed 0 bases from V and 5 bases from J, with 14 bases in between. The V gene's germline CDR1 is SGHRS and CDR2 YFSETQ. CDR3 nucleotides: TGCGCCAGCAGCTTGGAGCGGCTTAGGGGGACTGAAGCTTTCTTT. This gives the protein CASSLERLRGTEAFF.

The CDR3 is CASSSEENTEAFF. The DNA of the CDR3 is TGTGCCAGCTCATCCGAGGAGAACACTGAAGCTTTCTTT. The chain couples TRBV18 to TRBJ1-1, with D unresolved. The germline V gene encodes CDR1 KGHSH and CDR2 LQKENI. V was clipped by 5 bases and J by 1 base, with 8 bases between them. The length of the CDR3 is 13 residues.

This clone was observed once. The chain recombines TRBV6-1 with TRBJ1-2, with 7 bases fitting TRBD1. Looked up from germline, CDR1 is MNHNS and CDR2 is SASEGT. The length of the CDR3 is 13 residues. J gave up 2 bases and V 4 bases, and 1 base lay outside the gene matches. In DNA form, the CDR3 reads TGTGCCAGCAGTGGACAGGGCAACTATGGCTACACCTTC. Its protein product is CASSGQGNYGYTF.

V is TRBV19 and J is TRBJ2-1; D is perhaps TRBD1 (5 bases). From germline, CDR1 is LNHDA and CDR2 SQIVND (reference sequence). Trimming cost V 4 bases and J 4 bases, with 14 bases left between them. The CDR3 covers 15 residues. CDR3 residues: CASSRRQNLYNEQFF. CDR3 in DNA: TGTGCCAGTAGTAGAAGACAGAACCTTTACAATGAGCAGTTCTTC.